This passage covers 17 T cell receptor beta chains from one sample sequenced in a study of identifying expanded T cells in peripheral blood. The protocol was immunoSEQ multiplex PCR, while the TCRdb copy is restricted to in-frame clones and leaves out a portion. This sample has about 110,000 clones; 85% to 90% occur once, and the top ten carry about 17%. Sequences were obtained from blood. These receptors came from a person between 18 and 75 years old in good health.

The V and J genes are TRBV6-6 and TRBJ2-7, with D tentatively TRBD1 (5 bases). The V end lost 7 bases, the J end lost 0 bases, and 13 bases lay between the germline ends. The CDR3 is made up of 14 amino acids. The germline gives CDR1 MNHNY, CDR2 SVGAGI (reference sequence). CDR3 DNA: TGTGCCAGCAAAACAGGTTACCTCTCCTACGAGCAGTACTTC. This encodes CASKTGYLSYEQYF.

The chain carries TRBV30 and TRBJ1-5; no firm D call. In germline, CDR1 is GTSNPN, CDR2 SVGIG (reference sequence). The CDR3 extends over 14 amino acids. V was clipped by 0 bases and J by 5 bases, with 11 bases between them. The DNA of the CDR3 is TGTGCCTGGAGTGTACGCCAGTATGATCAGCCCCAGCATTTT. Protein product: CAWSVRQYDQPQHF.

This chain links TRBV7-9 with TRBJ2-2; D is uncertain. Germline-derived CDR1 and CDR2 are SEHNR and FQNEAQ (reference sequence). The CDR3 is 13 amino acids. Trimming removed 4 bases from V and 4 bases from J, with 7 bases in between. The CDR3 is CASSSPFTGELFF. CDR3 sequence (DNA): TGTGCCAGCAGCTCCCCGTTCACCGGGGAGCTGTTTTTT. Full variable domain (missing parts from reference TRBV7-9 and TRBJ2-2): DTGVSQNPRHKITKRGQNVTFRCDPISEHNRLYWYRQTLGQGPEFLTYFQNEAQLEKSRLLSDRFSAERPKGSFSTLEIQRTEQGDSAMYLCASSSPFTGELFFGEGSRLTVL.

The chain uses TRBV11-3 and TRBJ2-2; D perhaps matches TRBD1 (6 bases). Trimming left V 1 base short and J 4 bases short, with 10 bases between. CDR3 size: 15 residues. CDR1 SGHNT and CDR2 YENEEA come from the germline V gene. The CDR3 sequence is CASSLAAGATGELFF. In nucleotides, the CDR3 is TGTGCCAGCAGCTTAGCGGCAGGGGCCACCGGGGAGCTGTTTTTT.

V and J are TRBV5-3 and TRBJ1-1; D is unclear. TRBV5-3 has ORF status, its function being uncertain. This CDR3 is built from 12 residues. V shed 6 bases and J shed 1 base, with 7 bases lying between them. The CDR3 DNA is TGTGCCAGAACAGGTCGGAACACTGAAGCTTTCTTT. Its translation: CARTGRNTEAFF.

This chain links TRBV2 with TRBJ2-5; the D gene is possibly TRBD2 (7 bases). The V end lost 6 bases, the J end lost 5 bases, and 22 bases lay between the germline ends. The CDR3 has 16 residues. The germline V gene has CDR1 SNHLY and CDR2 FYNNEI. CDR3 DNA: TGTGCCAGCAGCGCAACAGGCTACGGGGGGCGGGAGACCCAGTACTTC. Amino acids: CASSATGYGGRETQYF.

The chain recombines TRBV2 with TRBJ1-6, with unresolved D. CDR1 and CDR2 from the germline V gene are SNHLY and FYNNEI. Trimming stripped 5 bases from V and 11 bases from J, with 19 bases between. This CDR3 comprises 15 residues. The CDR3 protein is CASSSGLGTLAPLHF. CDR3 DNA sequence: TGTGCCAGCAGTTCAGGACTGGGAACTTTAGCACCCCTCCACTTT.

Only a few counts were recorded for this clone. The chain is built from TRBV7-8 and TRBJ1-1, with TRBD1 matching 9 bases. The CDR3 totals 14 residues. The germline V gene encodes CDR1 SGHVS and CDR2 FQNEAQ. V lost 7 bases to trimming and J lost 8 bases; unmatched junction nucleotides: 11. The CDR3 sequence: CASTLGQGSREAFF. The CDR3 DNA reads TGTGCCAGCACCCTCGGACAGGGGAGTAGAGAAGCTTTCTTT.

The J gene is TRBJ2-7, the V gene TRBV2; TRBD1 aligns across 11 bases. Germline V gives CDR1 SNHLY, CDR2 FYNNEI. V was clipped by 10 bases and J by 3 bases; unmatched bases: 11. CDR3 size: 15 residues. The CDR3 spells CATLEGTGGSYEQYF. In DNA form, the CDR3 reads TGTGCCACCCTCGAAGGGACAGGGGGAAGCTACGAGCAGTACTTC.

The CDR3 DNA follows: TGTGCCAGCAGTTACTCGAGGGGGGCCTACGAGCAGTACTTC. Translation: CASSYSRGAYEQYF. The V call is TRBV6-6, the J call TRBJ2-7; D possibly uses TRBD1 or TRBD2 (6 bases each). Per the germline V gene, CDR1 is MNHNY and CDR2 is SVGAGI (reference sequence). The CDR3 covers 14 residues. V lost 0 bases and J 2 bases, leaving 8 bases between the germline ends.

The chain carries TRBV5-1 and TRBJ1-2, with D unclear. V was shortened by 3 bases and J by 7 bases, with 10 bases between the two germline ends. Germline CDR1 SGHRS, CDR2 YFSETQ. The length of the CDR3 is 12 residues. CDR3 bases: TGCGCCAGCAGCTCCGACACTTTTGGCTACACCTTC. Amino acid sequence: CASSSDTFGYTF.

V usage is TRBV27 and J usage is TRBJ2-1; D possibly matches TRBD1 or TRBD2 (6 bases each). The V gene lost 3 bases and the J gene lost 4 bases, with 19 bases spanning the gap. Germline V gene sequence: CDR1 MNHEY, CDR2 SMNVEV (reference sequence). This CDR3 comprises 17 residues. The CDR3 sequence: CASSFVGGLSLYNEQFF. In nucleotides, the CDR3 is TGTGCCAGCAGTTTCGTGGGGGGCTTGTCGCTATACAATGAGCAGTTCTTC.

The V and J genes are TRBV19 and TRBJ1-4; D not certain. Trimming cost V 4 bases and J 3 bases, with 12 bases left between them. CDR1 is LNHDA and CDR2 is SQIVND in the germline V gene (reference sequence). The CDR3 length is 15 residues. The CDR3 sequence: CASSKSTVPNEKLFF. CDR3 DNA: TGTGCCAGTAGTAAATCGACGGTACCTAATGAAAAACTGTTTTTT.

The rearrangement uses TRBV18 and TRBJ2-3; D is uncertain. V gave up 6 bases and J gave up 4 bases, with 5 bases separating them. The CDR3 has 11 amino acids. Germline CDR1 reads KGHSH; CDR2 reads LQKENI. CDR3 protein: CASSRPDTQYF. The CDR3, as DNA: TGTGCCAGCTCCCGCCCAGATACGCAGTATTTT.

The rearrangement joins TRBV7-9 to TRBJ1-1, with no clear D. Per germline, CDR1 SEHNR and CDR2 FQNEAQ (reference sequence). The CDR3 spans 12 residues. Trimming took off 3 bases at V and 1 base at J, with 3 bases between the two ends. The CDR3 reads CASSFGNTEAFF. The CDR3, as DNA: TGTGCCAGCAGCTTCGGGAACACTGAAGCTTTCTTT.

This chain connects TRBV27 to TRBJ1-4; D ambiguous. Trimming left V 6 bases short and J 0 bases short, with 11 bases between. Germline V gene sequence: CDR1 MNHEY, CDR2 SMNVEV (reference sequence). The CDR3 totals 15 residues. CDR3 in amino acids: CASSIFSSTNEKLFF. CDR3 sequence (DNA): TGTGCCAGCAGCATATTCTCTTCAACTAATGAAAAACTGTTTTTT.

The CDR3 spells CASSLEGTDTQYF. CDR3 nucleotides: TGTGCCAGCAGCTTGGAAGGGACAGATACGCAGTATTTT. The chain links TRBV5-5 to TRBJ2-3, with D hard to call. Germline CDR1 SGHKS, CDR2 YYEKEE (reference sequence). Deletions cut 0 bases from V and 3 bases from J, with 5 bases between. CDR3 length: 13 amino acids.